Shown below are 27 T cell receptor beta chains from a single sample sequenced in a study of OX40 agonist ivuxolimab in advanced cancers. The repertoire was sequenced with immunoSEQ multiplex PCR; TCRdb's copy has only in-frame clones and lacks some. The data show tens of thousands of clones, about 90% seen once. The specimen comprised CD4+ or CD8+ T cells sorted from blood, sampled in a trial of the OX40 agonist ivuxolimab. The source of these receptors is an adult with an advanced solid tumor such as melanoma, head and neck, liver or kidney cancer.

The V and J genes are TRBV27 and TRBJ2-1; 11 bases align to TRBD2. V lost 3 bases and J lost 4; bases outside the gene matches: 5. This CDR3 comprises 16 residues. Germline V CDR1 and CDR2: MNHEY, SMNVEV (reference sequence). CDR3 region: CASSFVAGGKYNEQFF. The CDR3 nucleotides read TGTGCCAGCAGTTTCGTAGCGGGAGGGAAGTACAATGAGCAGTTCTTC.

V and J are TRBV4-1 and TRBJ2-1; D possibly uses TRBD1 or TRBD2 (5 bases each). The germline V and J ends were trimmed by 0 bases and 9 bases, with 15 bases remaining between them. The CDR3 contains 15 residues. Germline CDR1 is MGHRA and CDR2 is YSYEKL. This CDR3 reads CASSQDRGPRAEQFF. DNA of the CDR3: TGCGCCAGCAGCCAAGATCGGGGACCTCGGGCTGAGCAGTTCTTC.

This chain links TRBV6-5 with TRBJ1-6; D gene uncertain. The length of the CDR3 is 14 residues. Trimming removed 5 bases from V and 9 bases from J, with 14 bases in between. The germline V gene has CDR1 MNHEY and CDR2 SVGAGI. The CDR3 reads CASSEEDTVSPLHF. CDR3 nucleotide sequence: TGTGCCAGCAGTGAAGAGGATACTGTTTCACCCCTCCACTTT.

This clone has just a few counts. This chain uses TRBV9 with TRBJ1-1, with 9 bases identical to TRBD1. With 3 bases clipped from V and 3 bases from J, the junction kept 9 bases outside the gene matches. CDR1 and CDR2 (germline): SGDLS, YYNGEE. This CDR3 has 16 amino acids. CDR3 protein: CASSATGGLRDTEAFF. The CDR3 DNA follows: TGTGCCAGCAGCGCGACAGGGGGGCTGAGGGACACTGAAGCTTTCTTT.

The J gene is TRBJ2-1, the V gene TRBV7-9; 11 bases align to TRBD2. The J segment lost 5 bases and the V segment lost 4 bases, leaving 10 bases of the junction unmatched. CDR1 is SEHNR, CDR2 FQNEAQ, per germline (reference sequence). This CDR3 contains 17 residues. The CDR3 loop reads CASSSPMTSGNNNEQFF. The CDR3 nucleotides read TGTGCCAGCAGCTCACCGATGACTAGCGGGAACAACAATGAGCAGTTCTTC.

This clone was seen just once. The chain joins TRBV2 to TRBJ2-1; D is uncertain. V lost 6 bases and J 14 bases, leaving 17 bases between the germline ends. Looked up from germline, CDR1 is SNHLY and CDR2 is FYNNEI. This CDR3 is 12 amino acids long. CDR3 sequence reads: CASSGPTRSEFF. The CDR3 DNA sequence: TGTGCCAGCAGCGGCCCGACAAGGTCCGAGTTCTTC.

The gene calls are TRBV13 and TRBJ1-4; 7 nucleotides match TRBD1. Germline assignment: CDR1 PRHDT and CDR2 FYEKMQ (reference sequence). V was pared by 5 bases and J by 5 bases, with 5 bases of the junction left unmatched. This CDR3 contains 14 residues. The CDR3 nucleotides are TGTGCCAGCAGCCACAGGGGCAGGAATGAAAAACTGTTTTTT. It translates to CASSHRGRNEKLFF.

The V call is TRBV5-6, the J call TRBJ2-7, with a possible D match to TRBD2 (5 bases). Trimming removed 5 bases at V and 0 bases at J, with 24 bases between. The CDR3 length is 18 residues. Germline V gene sequence: CDR1 SGHDT, CDR2 YYEEEE. CDR3 in amino acids: CASSSRGLLTNPSYEQYF. The CDR3 nucleotides read TGTGCCAGCAGTTCCCGAGGACTCTTAACCAACCCCTCCTACGAGCAGTACTTC.

The chain joins TRBV6-5 to TRBJ1-1; weak D call: TRBD1 (6 bases). Trimming pared 5 bases from V and 9 bases from J, leaving 10 bases between. CDR3 size: 11 residues. The germline V gene encodes CDR1 MNHEY and CDR2 SVGAGI. CDR3 amino acids: CASSSTGQAFF. The CDR3, as DNA: TGTGCCAGCAGTAGTACAGGGCAAGCTTTCTTT.

The chain links TRBV6-6 to TRBJ2-3; D is ambiguous. CDR1 and CDR2 (germline): MNHNY, SVGAGI (reference sequence). Trimming took off 7 bases at V and 2 bases at J, with 10 bases between the two ends. This CDR3 has 13 residues. The CDR3 sequence: CASTLTFTDTQYF. The CDR3, as DNA: TGTGCCAGCACATTAACGTTCACAGATACGCAGTATTTT.

The J gene is TRBJ1-1, the V gene TRBV6-5; TRBD1 aligns across 8 bases. V lost 7 bases, J lost 3 bases, and 7 bases stayed unmatched. This CDR3 has 14 residues. CDR1 MNHEY and CDR2 SVGAGI come from the germline V gene. The CDR3 DNA follows: TGTGCCAGCACCGAGGACAGGGATGACACTGAAGCTTTCTTT. Its protein is CASTEDRDDTEAFF.

The chain joins TRBV28 to TRBJ2-1; 8 nucleotides align to TRBD2. The CDR3 extends over 16 amino acids. The J segment lost 6 bases and the V segment lost 5 bases, leaving 12 bases of the junction unmatched. Germline V lookup: CDR1 MDHEN, CDR2 SYDVKM. CDR3 sequence reads: CASSPLGLERGNEQFF. The CDR3 coding sequence is TGTGCCAGCAGTCCTCTGGGACTAGAAAGGGGCAATGAGCAGTTCTTC.

The CDR3 DNA is TGTGCCAGCAGCTTCGCGGGACCGTCGACTGAAGCTTTCTTT. The encoded protein is CASSFAGPSTEAFF. The chain recombines TRBV13 with TRBJ1-1, with D perhaps TRBD1 (5 bases). The V and J ends lost 3 bases and 5 bases respectively, with 13 bases between them. The CDR3 is 14 residues long. The germline gives CDR1 PRHDT, CDR2 FYEKMQ (reference sequence).

The rearrangement links TRBV19 to TRBJ2-2, with a tentative D call TRBD1 (5 bases). Germline V CDR1 and CDR2: LNHDA, SQIVND (reference sequence). This CDR3 comprises 15 residues. Trimming took 3 bases from V and 2 from J, leaving 10 bases between them. The CDR3 DNA sequence: TGTGCCAGTAGTATCAAACAGGCCAACACCGGGGAGCTGTTTTTT. Residues: CASSIKQANTGELFF.

In nucleotides, the CDR3 is TGTGCCAGCAGTGAAAGACAGGGGGACTATGGCTACACCTTC. Protein: CASSERQGDYGYTF. The chain carries TRBV6-1 and TRBJ1-2, with 9 bases identical to TRBD1. The V gene's germline CDR1 is MNHNS and CDR2 SASEGT. Trimming at V came to 2 bases and at J to 3 bases, leaving 1 base not matched to a gene. CDR3 length equals 14 residues.

Remarks on this clone: The sample has other DNA sequences that encode this CDR3 too. The genes are TRBV5-1 and TRBJ2-1; 8 bases are a match to TRBD2. Germline trimming cut 2 bases from V and 0 bases from J; bases unmatched to any gene: 7. CDR1 SGHRS and CDR2 YFSETQ come from the germline V gene. The CDR3 length is 17 residues. The CDR3 nucleotides are TGCGCCAGCAGCTTAGAGGCCAGCGGGAGCTCCTACAATGAGCAGTTCTTC. Residues: CASSLEASGSSYNEQFF.

The J gene is TRBJ2-1, the V gene TRBV10-2, with 14 bases aligning to TRBD2. Trimming at V came to 8 bases and at J to 3 bases, leaving 18 bases not matched to a gene. The CDR3 is 20 residues long. The germline gives CDR1 WSHSY, CDR2 SAAADI. The CDR3 loop is CASGAPPGLAGVFLYNEQFF. In DNA form, the CDR3 reads TGCGCCAGCGGGGCCCCCCCGGGACTAGCGGGAGTTTTCCTCTACAATGAGCAGTTCTTC.

The gene calls are TRBV5-6 and TRBJ2-7; no clear D. CDR3 length equals 14 residues. V was pared by 0 bases and J by 4 bases, with 11 bases between. The germline V gene encodes CDR1 SGHDT and CDR2 YYEEEE. CDR3 loop: CASSLGLSVYEQYF. The CDR3 DNA sequence: TGTGCCAGCAGCTTGGGTCTGAGTGTGTACGAGCAGTACTTC.

The genes are TRBV9 and TRBJ1-4; 7 nucleotides align to TRBD1. Germline loops: CDR1 SGDLS, CDR2 YYNGEE. Unmatched junction bases numbered 15, after V lost 3 bases and J lost 10 bases. This CDR3 is 16 amino acids long. The CDR3: CASSGHPDREGGKLFF. The CDR3 nucleotides read TGTGCCAGCAGCGGACACCCCGACAGGGAAGGTGGAAAACTGTTTTTT. Variable domain in full (rest from reference TRBV9 and TRBJ1-4): DSGVTQTPKHLITATGQRVTLRCSPRSGDLSVYWYQQSLDQGLQFLIQYYNGEERAKGNILERFSAQQFPDLHSELNLSSLELGDSALYFCASSGHPDREGGKLFFGSGTQLSVL.

The rearrangement links TRBV4-3 to TRBJ1-1; 7 positions match TRBD1. The CDR3 covers 15 residues. Looked up from germline, CDR1 is LGHNA and CDR2 is YSLEER. The trim removed 4 bases at V and 8 bases at J, leaving 13 bases unmatched. In nucleotides, the CDR3 is TGCGCCAGCAGCCTAAATCGGGACAGCACTCCCGAAGCTTTCTTT. Protein: CASSLNRDSTPEAFF.

V gene TRBV4-1 combines with J gene TRBJ1-3; the D gene is possibly TRBD1 (5 bases). CDR1 MGHRA and CDR2 YSYEKL come from the germline V gene. The V end was cut by 4 bases, the J end by 2 bases, with 12 bases between. The CDR3 has 15 amino acids. The CDR3 bases are TGCGCCAGCAGCCCGCAGGAGGGGACTGGAAACACCATATATTTT. Translated: CASSPQEGTGNTIYF.

The V call is TRBV5-5, the J call TRBJ2-7; D call uncertain. CDR1 is SGHKS and CDR2 is YYEKEE in the germline V gene (reference sequence). The V end lost 4 bases, the J end lost 3 bases, and 11 bases lay between the germline ends. The CDR3 is 13 amino acids. In DNA, the CDR3 is TGTGCCAGCAGCCTCTGGCCAGGCTACGAGCAGTACTTC. Its translation is CASSLWPGYEQYF.

The rearrangement uses TRBV5-1 and TRBJ2-5, with 10 bases lining up with TRBD2. The germline gives CDR1 SGHRS, CDR2 YFSETQ. The CDR3 covers 16 residues. The V segment lost 2 bases and the J segment 6 bases; nucleotides outside the gene matches: 10. CDR3 DNA: TGCGCCAGCAGCTTATCTAGCGGGGGAAGTCCACAGACCCAGTACTTC. The encoded protein is CASSLSSGGSPQTQYF.

The chain couples TRBV7-9 to TRBJ2-1, with D possibly called TRBD1 or TRBD2 (5 bases each). V was trimmed by 3 bases and J by 5 bases, leaving 14 bases between them. CDR1 SEHNR and CDR2 FQNEAQ come from the germline V gene (reference sequence). This CDR3 has 15 residues. The CDR3 region is CASSFSGTADNEQFF. Here the CDR3 DNA reads TGTGCCAGCAGCTTTTCGGGGACGGCTGACAATGAGCAGTTCTTC.

The chain employs TRBV13 and TRBJ2-1; perhaps TRBD2 as D (6 bases). Looked up from germline, CDR1 is PRHDT and CDR2 is FYEKMQ (reference sequence). This CDR3 has 14 residues. V was clipped by 8 bases and J by 0 bases, with 11 bases between them. CDR3 residues: CASWRGGSYNEQFF. CDR3 in DNA: TGTGCCAGCTGGAGGGGAGGCTCCTACAATGAGCAGTTCTTC.

The CDR3: CASSGPGGTDTQYF. In DNA, the CDR3 is TGCGCCAGCAGTGGCCCCGGGGGCACAGATACGCAGTATTTT. The chain links TRBV10-1 to TRBJ2-3; maybe TRBD2 (5 bases). From germline, CDR1 is WNHNN and CDR2 SYGVQD (reference sequence). This CDR3 contains 14 residues. V dropped 4 bases and J dropped 1 base, with 9 bases sitting between them.

The CDR3 sequence is CASSWGGQGMEPQHF. CDR3 in DNA: TGTGCCAGCAGCTGGGGCGGACAGGGGATGGAGCCCCAGCATTTT. The V and J genes are TRBV5-6 and TRBJ1-5; 9 positions agree with TRBD1. V lost 3 bases to trimming and J lost 8 bases; unmatched junction nucleotides: 9. The CDR3 spans 15 residues. Germline V CDR1 and CDR2: SGHDT, YYEEEE.